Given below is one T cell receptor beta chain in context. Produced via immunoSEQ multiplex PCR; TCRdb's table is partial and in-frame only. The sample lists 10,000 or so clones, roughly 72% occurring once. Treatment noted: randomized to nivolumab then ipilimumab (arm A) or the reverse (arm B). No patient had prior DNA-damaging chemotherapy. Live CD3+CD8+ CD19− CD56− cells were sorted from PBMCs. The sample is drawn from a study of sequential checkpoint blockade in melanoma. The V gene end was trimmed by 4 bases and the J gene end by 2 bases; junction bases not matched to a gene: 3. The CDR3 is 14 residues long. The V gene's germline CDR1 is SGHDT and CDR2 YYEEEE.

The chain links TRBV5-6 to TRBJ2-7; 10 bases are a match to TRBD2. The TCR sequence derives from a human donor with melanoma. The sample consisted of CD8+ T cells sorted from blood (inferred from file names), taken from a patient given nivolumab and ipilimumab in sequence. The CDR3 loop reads CASSTSGDPYEQYF. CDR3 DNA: TGTGCCAGCAGCACTAGCGGGGATCCCTACGAGCAGTACTTC.